One sample yielded the 25 T cell receptor beta chains listed below, sequenced in a study of cytomegalovirus exposure and HLA in healthy donors. The PCR made use of 60 Vbeta and 13 Jbeta primers. This table comes from immunoSEQ multiplex PCR, and its TCRdb copy is limited to in-frame clones, with some not included. The data show some 150,000 clones, 65% to 80% seen once. The source material was PBMCs. The origin of the receptors is a male donor in good health and CMV-seronegative.

This clone is a singleton in its sample. The chain is built from TRBV11-2 and TRBJ2-3, with 13 bases aligning to TRBD2. The CDR3 runs 17 residues. The V gene's germline CDR1 is SGHAT and CDR2 FQNNGV. V dropped 4 bases and J dropped 2; count of bases not matched to a gene: 6. The CDR3 protein is CASSSGLAGVITDTQYF. As DNA, the CDR3 is TGTGCCAGCAGCTCAGGACTAGCGGGGGTTATCACAGATACGCAGTATTTT.

V and J are TRBV5-1 and TRBJ2-7; tentatively, D is TRBD1 (6 bases). V gave up 6 bases and J gave up 7 bases, with 20 bases separating them. The CDR3 is 14 amino acids. The V gene's germline CDR1 is SGHRS and CDR2 YFSETQ. The CDR3 DNA reads as TGCGCCAGCAAACCACAGGGCCTTACTTGGGAGCAGTACTTC. Encoded protein: CASKPQGLTWEQYF. The variable domain in full, with the rest retrieved from reference TRBV5-1 and TRBJ2-7, is KAGVTQTPRYLIKTRGQQVTLSCSPISGHRSVSWYQQTPGQGLQFLFEYFSETQRNKGNFPGRFSGRQFSNSRSEMNVSTLELGDSALYLCASKPQGLTWEQYFGPGTRLTVT.

The chain joins TRBV5-1 to TRBJ1-1, with D possibly being TRBD1 (6 bases). This CDR3 contains 14 residues. Trimming cost V 2 bases and J 10 bases, with 18 bases left between them. From germline, CDR1 is SGHRS and CDR2 YFSETQ. Here the CDR3 reads CASSFTGSGLVAFF. The CDR3 DNA reads as TGCGCCAGCAGCTTCACAGGGTCGGGTCTCGTAGCTTTCTTT.

The rearrangement joins TRBV7-9 to TRBJ2-7; 8 bases are a match to TRBD1. Trimming cost V 1 base and J 3 bases; bases outside gene matches: 2. Germline V gene data show CDR1 as SEHNR and CDR2 as FQNEAQ (reference sequence). The CDR3 runs 14 residues. DNA of the CDR3: TGTGCCAGCAGCTTAGGGGACAGGTACTACGAGCAGTACTTC. This sequence encodes CASSLGDRYYEQYF.

The CDR3: CASSVGREDTGELFF. The CDR3 DNA reads as TGTGCCAGCAGTGTGGGGCGGGAAGACACCGGGGAGCTGTTTTTT. This rearrangement joins TRBV2 to TRBJ2-2; weak D call: TRBD2 (6 bases). The germline CDR1 and CDR2 sequences are SNHLY and FYNNEI. V was shortened by 4 bases and J by 3 bases, with 12 bases between the two germline ends. This CDR3 has 15 amino acids.

The J gene is TRBJ2-2, the V gene TRBV7-3, with D possibly TRBD1 on 6 matching bases. CDR1 and CDR2 (germline): SGHTA, FQGTGA. The CDR3 is made up of 16 amino acids. The ends were cut back, 5 bases at V and 2 bases at J, with 15 bases in the middle. The CDR3 region is CASSLITQGNTGELFF. CDR3 sequence (DNA): TGTGCCAGCAGCCTAATAACACAGGGTAACACCGGGGAGCTGTTTTTT.

The V gene is TRBV28, the J gene TRBJ1-5; no firm D call. Between the trimmed V and J ends, which lost 7 bases and 6 bases, there was a span of 13 bases. The CDR3 covers 13 residues. Per germline, CDR1 MDHEN and CDR2 SYDVKM. The CDR3 nucleotides are TGTGCCAGCAACTCCGGAGGCTCTCAGCCCCAGCATTTT. It is translated as CASNSGGSQPQHF.

CDR3 loop: CASSVGTQEETQYF. The CDR3, as DNA: TGTGCCAGCAGTGTAGGGACACAGGAAGAGACCCAGTACTTC. This chain uses TRBV6-1 with TRBJ2-5; weak D call: TRBD1 (6 bases). Germline V lookup: CDR1 MNHNS, CDR2 SASEGT. The V end was cut by 4 bases, the J end by 3 bases, with 12 bases between. The CDR3 is 14 amino acids.

V is TRBV14 and J is TRBJ2-1; possible D gene TRBD2, 6 bases. The V gene lost 3 bases and the J gene lost 7 bases, with 10 bases spanning the gap. Looked up from germline, CDR1 is SGHDN and CDR2 is FVKESK. This CDR3 has 13 amino acids. CDR3 in amino acids: CASSHRLVNEQFF. CDR3 bases: TGTGCCAGCAGCCACCGACTAGTTAATGAGCAGTTCTTC.

This chain connects TRBV5-4 to TRBJ2-2, with TRBD1 matching over 9 bases. After removal of 0 bases from V and 6 bases from J, the junction contained 6 bases not matched to a gene. The germline V gene has CDR1 SGHNT and CDR2 YYREEE (reference sequence). The CDR3 has 16 amino acids. CDR3: CASSLEGTGRAGELFF. As DNA, the CDR3 is TGTGCCAGCAGCTTGGAGGGGACAGGGAGGGCCGGGGAGCTGTTTTTT.

The V gene is TRBV25-1, the J gene TRBJ2-3; 7 bases line up with TRBD2. Trimming at V came to 6 bases and at J to 3 bases, leaving 6 bases not matched to a gene. The CDR3 spans 14 residues. Germline CDR1 is MGHDK and CDR2 is SYGVNS. CDR3 loop: CASRWGEGTDTQYF. Here the CDR3 DNA reads TGTGCCAGCAGGTGGGGGGAGGGTACAGATACGCAGTATTTT. Together with reference TRBV25-1 and TRBJ2-3, the CDR3 gives the full variable domain: EADIYQTPRYLVIGTGKKITLECSQTMGHDKMYWYQQDPGMELHLIHYSYGVNSTEKGDLSSESTVSRIRTEHFPLTLESARPSHTSQYLCASRWGEGTDTQYFGPGTRLTVL.

The rearrangement joins TRBV5-1 to TRBJ2-7; 9 bases fit TRBD1. The germline CDR1 and CDR2 sequences are SGHRS and YFSETQ. The CDR3 is 14 amino acids. Trimming took 4 bases from V and 2 from J; bases not matched to a gene: 4. The CDR3 DNA follows: TGCGCCAGCAGCGGGGGACAGGGTCCCTACGAGCAGTACTTC. Its protein product is CASSGGQGPYEQYF.

In the case of this clone: The junction departs from germline at one end; a sequencing error may be responsible. The rearrangement joins TRBV7-9 to TRBJ1-6, with unresolved D. The CDR3 spans 11 residues. Per germline, CDR1 SEHNR and CDR2 FQNEAQ (reference sequence). The CDR3 DNA reads TGTTCCAGCAGCCTTAATTCACCCCTCCACTTT. Residues: CSSSLNSPLHF.

The chain employs TRBV11-2 and TRBJ1-3, with D tentatively TRBD1 (5 bases). The germline V and J ends were trimmed by 9 bases and 3 bases, with 9 bases remaining between them. The germline V gene encodes CDR1 SGHAT and CDR2 FQNNGV. CDR3 size: 12 residues. CDR3 DNA sequence: TGTGCCAGTAGACAGAATGGAAACACCATATATTTT. Translating it yields CASRQNGNTIYF.

This chain uses TRBV7-2 with TRBJ2-1, with TRBD1 matching 7 bases. CDR1 and CDR2 from the germline V gene are SGHTA and FQGNSA. V gave up 3 bases and J gave up 9 bases; unmatched junction bases: 8. The CDR3 totals 14 residues. The CDR3 reads CASSFQGERGEQFF. Written as DNA, the CDR3 is TGTGCCAGCAGCTTTCAGGGGGAGCGAGGTGAGCAGTTCTTC.

This chain uses TRBV7-6 with TRBJ2-5; possibly TRBD2 for D (6 bases). This CDR3 has 12 residues. Trimming left V 5 bases short and J 12 bases short, with 16 bases between. Germline CDR1 and CDR2: SGHVS and FNYEAQ. CDR3 nucleotides: TGTGCCAGCAGCCCCCCTGCCGGGGGAAAGTACTTC. This codes for CASSPPAGGKYF.

This chain joins TRBV29-1 and TRBJ2-7; the D gene is possibly TRBD2 (5 bases). The V end lost 7 bases, the J end lost 4 bases, and 17 bases lay between the germline ends. CDR3 length: 13 residues. Per the germline V gene, CDR1 is SQVTM and CDR2 is ANQGSEA. CDR3 nucleotides: TGCAGCGGAGGGCAGCAGAACCCTTACGAGCAGTACTTC. Translation: CSGGQQNPYEQYF.

The V and J genes are TRBV19 and TRBJ1-4; TRBD1 might be the D (6 bases). In germline, CDR1 is LNHDA, CDR2 SQIVND (reference sequence). CDR3 size: 16 residues. Trimming took off 5 bases at V and 3 bases at J, with 16 bases between the two ends. Here the CDR3 DNA reads TGTGCCAGTAGTCCGCGGGGGGGCGCGTCTAATGAAAAACTGTTTTTT. Its translation is CASSPRGGASNEKLFF.

This clone was observed a handful of times. V usage is TRBV2 and J usage is TRBJ2-3, with TRBD2 identical over 7 bases. Germline CDR1 and CDR2: SNHLY and FYNNEI. V lost 4 bases and J lost 4; bases outside the gene matches: 8. CDR3 length equals 15 residues. The CDR3: CASSAGGFAADTQYF. CDR3 bases: TGTGCCAGCAGTGCGGGGGGATTTGCGGCAGATACGCAGTATTTT.

The genes are TRBV7-2 and TRBJ1-1; 10 nucleotides align to TRBD1. The germline V gene has CDR1 SGHTA and CDR2 FQGNSA. V dropped 4 bases and J dropped 10; count of bases not matched to a gene: 9. The CDR3 runs to 14 residues. CDR3 sequence: CASSSDRGKRGAFF. CDR3 DNA: TGTGCCAGCAGCTCGGACAGGGGGAAACGCGGAGCTTTCTTT.

This clone has only one observation. The CDR3 spells CASSLGERGGSYEQYF. As DNA, the CDR3 is TGTGCCAGCTCACTCGGTGAGCGGGGGGGCTCCTACGAGCAGTACTTC. The chain has TRBV18 and TRBJ2-7; TRBD2 aligns across 10 bases. The CDR3 consists of 16 residues. Trimming cost V 4 bases and J 0 bases; bases outside gene matches: 6. The germline V gene encodes CDR1 KGHSH and CDR2 LQKENI.

This CDR3 is CASGSLGGEQYF. CDR3 in DNA: TGTGCCAGCGGCTCCCTGGGGGGCGAGCAGTACTTC. The V and J genes are TRBV6-5 and TRBJ2-7, with D perhaps TRBD2 (6 bases). V lost 8 bases and J 6 bases, leaving 14 bases between the germline ends. The CDR3 spans 12 residues. Germline lookup yields CDR1 MNHEY and CDR2 SVGAGI.

This rearrangement joins TRBV7-6 to TRBJ2-7; tentative D call: TRBD1 (6 bases). The germline V gene encodes CDR1 SGHVS and CDR2 FNYEAQ. This CDR3 comprises 16 residues. V dropped 5 bases and J dropped 1 base, with 18 bases sitting between them. The CDR3 nucleotides are TGTGCCAGCAGCGAGTCGTCCGGGACACCATCCTACGAGCAGTACTTC. It translates to CASSESSGTPSYEQYF. Combining the CDR3 with reference TRBV7-6 and TRBJ2-7 gives the whole variable domain GAGVSQSPRYKVTKRGQDVALRCDPISGHVSLYWYRQALGQGPEFLTYFNYEAQQDKSGLPNDRFSAERPEGSISTLTIQRTEQRDSAMYRCASSESSGTPSYEQYFGPGTRLTVT.

The chain recombines TRBV6-6 with TRBJ2-7; TRBD2 matches 7 bases. The trim removed 2 bases at V and 0 bases at J, leaving 1 base unmatched. The CDR3 extends over 14 amino acids. Germline V gene lookup returns CDR1 MNHNY and CDR2 SVGAGI (reference sequence). CDR3: CASSYLAVSYEQYF. The CDR3, as DNA: TGTGCCAGCAGTTACCTAGCGGTCTCCTACGAGCAGTACTTC.

The rearrangement joins TRBV7-2 to TRBJ2-1; 13 bases agree with TRBD2. The CDR3 has 15 amino acids. Germline assignment: CDR1 SGHTA and CDR2 FQGNSA. V trimming: 5 bases; J trimming: 7 bases; junction bases outside the gene matches: 5. This CDR3 is CASSRWTSGSNEQFF. The CDR3 DNA reads as TGTGCCAGCAGCCGATGGACTAGCGGGAGTAATGAGCAGTTCTTC. The full variable domain, with the rest looked up from reference TRBV7-2 and TRBJ2-1, is GAGVSQSPSNKVTEKGKDVELRCDPISGHTALYWYRQSLGQGLEFLIYFQGNSAPDKSGLPSDRFSAERTGGSVSTLTIQRTQQEDSAVYLCASSRWTSGSNEQFFGPGTRLTVL.